The following is a TCR beta chain sequence with its context. As yet, its antigen is unknown. The CDR3 extends over 14 amino acids. Germline V gene sequence: CDR1 MNHNS, CDR2 SASEGT. V lost 1 base to trimming and J lost 5 bases, with 8 bases between them. The sample belongs to a study of T cell responses to AZD1222 COVID-19 vaccine. Study-wide results and caveats: Repertoires were obtained only post-peak T cell response.

Clones were read by immunoSEQ multiplex PCR, and TCRdb kept only the in-frame ones, dropping some. Of roughly 200,000 clones in the sample, about 93% are singletons; the top ten hold under 1.1%. The chain is built from TRBV6-1 and TRBJ1-4; D is unclear. The sample in question was peripheral blood, obtained 28 days after the second dose of the MenACWY control vaccine. The source of this sequence is an adult who received the MenACWY meningococcal vaccine as a control. CDR3 protein: CASSEGPKNEKLFF. As DNA, the CDR3 is TGTGCCAGCAGTGAAGGGCCTAAGAATGAAAAACTGTTTTTT.